Here is one T cell receptor (beta chain) with its context. The antigen it binds to is not known. No much larger clonotype is one base removed from it; base qualities were not supplied. This entry belongs to a study of blood T cell repertoires in COVID-19 (dated by TCRdb to the early 2020s). For the study in its entirety: Samples from collaborators originated in the United States, Italy and Spain and spanned both the acute and convalescent phases of COVID-19. The material from the prospective study consisted of cDNA or gDNA derived from T cells, B-cell-depleted T cells, or PBMCs. The dataset comprised deeply sampled blood TCRbeta repertoires from subjects exposed to, actively infected with, or recovered from COVID-19. The repertoires were released in a freely available public database intended as a resource for research on the immune response to SARS-CoV-2. Samples came from the ongoing ImmuneRACE study (first 160 participants) plus 1,254 subjects from 6 global collaborators. A de-identified subject ID, COVID-19 status, age in years and sex were almost always included in the sample metadata. Where available, HLA class I and class II types were taken from metadata supplied by the sample provider and were not determined by assay-based typing. Study-wide conclusions, independent of this receptor: Clinical and demographic metadata were provided uncurated, with the amount varying by source and participant.

TCRbeta CDR3 regions were amplified from genomic DNA using the immunoSEQ Assay, a bias-controlled multiplex PCR. Per the authors' processing: Within the assay, amplification of reference gene primers was used to estimate how many nucleated cells each sample contained. To quantify the absolute abundance of each unique TCRbeta CDR3 rearrangement, sequence reads were collapsed and filtered. For each sample, productive Simpson clonality was calculated by taking the square root of Simpson's diversity index across productive rearrangements. The table comes from immuneACCESS by way of TCRdb, which keeps in-frame sequences with V and J called. Part of the clones is missing from these tables; in studies checked, under half for an unresolved V gene and the rest for unknown reasons. V, J and clone size are taken as reported in that table, and D and trimming were inferred from the DNA itself. This sample gives nearly 95,000 clones in total; approximately 87% of them show up just once. The ten largest clones represent roughly 6.8% of the sample.

V has 1 base trimmed and J has 5 bases trimmed; junction bases matching no gene number 5. Including the terminal cysteine and phenylalanine, the CDR3 comprises 15 residues. The only DNA kept is the CDR3, 45 bases in frame from the first base. CDR1 and CDR2, per the germline V gene, are SGHVS and FQNEAQ. The collaborating institutions used their own protocols to collect whole blood in K2EDTA tubes. Collaborator samples were shipped for TCRbeta analysis as frozen whole blood, isolated PBMCs, or DNA extracted from either sample type. The receptor chain draws on TRBV7-8 and TRBJ2-3; 8 bases in the junction line up with TRBD2. The sequenced sample consisted of peripheral blood. This receptor was taken from a human donor with acute or convalescent COVID-19. The donor label of this sample is uncertain. The CDR3 in this case is CASSLVAGGRDTQYF. In nucleotide form, the sequence is TGTGCCAGCAGCTTAGTGGCGGGGGGCCGAGATACGCAGTATTTT. The entire variable domain, with the stretches around the CDR3 drawn from the reference TRBV7-8 and TRBJ2-3 proteins, is GAGVSQSPRYKVAKRGQDVALRCDPISGHVSLFWYQQALGQGPEFLTYFQNEAQLDKSGLPSDRFFAERPEGSVSTLKIQRTQQEDSAVYLCASSLVAGGRDTQYFGPGTRLTVL.